Listed here are 17 T cell receptor beta chains from one sample, sequenced in a study of T-cell memory formation after mild COVID-19. TCRdb passed the 5' RACE reads through MiXCR, listing each CDR3 protein once. Of about 140,000 distinct CDR3 sequences in the sample, around 14% are singletons; the top ten hold about 26%. Sequenced: PBMCs or a T cell subset sorted from them (not recorded which). These receptors were taken from an adult woman who had mild COVID-19 (a few samples of this study predate the infection). Cell type and time point are not known.

This clonotype was observed a single time. The J gene is TRBJ1-1, the V gene TRBV4-3, with D unclear. Germline loops: CDR1 LGHNA, CDR2 YSLEER. Trimming shortened V by 6 bases and J by 5 bases, and 7 bases separated the two germline ends. This CDR3 contains 11 residues. The CDR3 protein is CASSQWTEAFF. The CDR3 bases are TGCGCCAGCAGTCAGTGGACTGAAGCTTTCTTT.

V and J are TRBV7-8 and TRBJ1-1; weak D call: TRBD1 (5 bases). The CDR3 runs to 15 residues. Germline-derived CDR1 and CDR2 are SGHVS and FQNEAQ. Trimming shortened V by 5 bases and J by 1 base, and 14 bases separated the two germline ends. CDR3 sequence reads: CASSNRVGGNTEAFF. DNA of the CDR3: TGTGCCAGCAGCAACCGGGTCGGGGGGAACACTGAAGCTTTCTTT.

This clonotype was seen ten or more times. CDR3 loop: CASSLPGGTEAFF. The CDR3 DNA reads TGTGCCAGCAGCTTACCTGGGGGCACTGAAGCTTTCTTT. The chain employs TRBV7-9 and TRBJ1-1, with TRBD1 as a possible D gene (5 bases). Germline V CDR1 and CDR2: SEHNR, FQNEAQ (reference sequence). The CDR3 extends over 13 amino acids. V was clipped by 2 bases and J by 4 bases, with 8 bases between them.

In its sample, this clonotype was seen a few times. The V and J genes are TRBV5-1 and TRBJ2-3; a weak D match, TRBD1 (6 bases). This CDR3 contains 16 residues. The V and J ends lost 3 bases and 2 bases respectively, with 16 bases between them. In germline, CDR1 is SGHRS, CDR2 YFSETQ. CDR3 DNA: TGCGCCAGCAGCTCAGGGACACGACCCAACACAGATACGCAGTATTTT. It is translated as CASSSGTRPNTDTQYF.

This clonotype turned up a few times. The J gene is TRBJ1-2, the V gene TRBV7-9; D not resolved. The CDR3 runs 12 residues. Trimming stripped 3 bases from V and 8 bases from J, with 10 bases between. The V gene's germline CDR1 is SEHNR and CDR2 FQNEAQ (reference sequence). In DNA, the CDR3 is TGTGCCAGCAGCTTGGGGTTGGAGGGCTACACCTTC. Translated, it gives CASSLGLEGYTF.

About this clonotype itself: The junction does not match germline at one end; this may be a read error. J is TRBJ2-3 and V is TRBV12-3 or TRBV12-4, with 7 bases fitting TRBD2. This CDR3 is 14 amino acids long. The CDR3 region is CASSLAVDTDTQYF. CDR3 coding DNA: TGTGCCAGCAGTCTAGCGGTAGACACAGATACGCAGTATTTT.

The V call is TRBV10-3, the J call TRBJ1-1; 7 bases agree with TRBD1. Germline-derived CDR1 and CDR2 are ENHRY and SYGVKD. J was trimmed by 1 base and V by 6 bases; bases with no gene match: 5. The CDR3 is 14 residues long. Written as DNA, the CDR3 is TGTGCCATCAGGACAGGGAGAGGGAACACTGAAGCTTTCTTT. It is translated as CAIRTGRGNTEAFF.

This chain joins TRBV29-1 and TRBJ1-1; 8 bases match TRBD1. The CDR3 is made up of 13 amino acids. V lost 5 bases, J lost 2 bases, and 4 bases stayed unmatched. Looked up from germline, CDR1 is SQVTM and CDR2 is ANQGSEA. The CDR3 reads CSVLTGANTEAFF. CDR3 bases: TGCAGCGTTCTGACAGGGGCCAACACTGAAGCTTTCTTT. Complete variable domain (other parts from reference TRBV29-1 and TRBJ1-1): SAVISQKPSRDICQRGTSLTIQCQVDSQVTMMFWYRQQPGQSLTLIATANQGSEATYESGFVIDKFPISRPNLTFSTLTVSNMSPEDSSIYLCSVLTGANTEAFFGQGTRLTVV.

The gene calls are TRBV7-9 and TRBJ2-7, with D possibly matching TRBD1 (6 bases). Germline V CDR1 and CDR2: SEHNR, FQNEAQ (reference sequence). The V end lost 1 base, the J end lost 2 bases, and 12 bases lay between the germline ends. This CDR3 has 15 amino acids. The CDR3 here is CASSLVARGTYEQYF. CDR3 DNA sequence: TGTGCCAGCAGCTTAGTAGCCAGGGGCACCTACGAGCAGTACTTC. Together with reference TRBV7-9 and TRBJ2-7, the CDR3 gives the full variable domain: DTGVSQNPRHKITKRGQNVTFRCDPISEHNRLYWYRQTLGQGPEFLTYFQNEAQLEKSRLLSDRFSAERPKGSFSTLEIQRTEQGDSAMYLCASSLVARGTYEQYFGPGTRLTVT.

The table lists this clonotype with a few counts. This chain links TRBV4-1 with TRBJ2-7, with D uncertain. CDR3 length equals 14 residues. Germline V gene lookup returns CDR1 MGHRA and CDR2 YSYEKL. V was trimmed by 0 bases and J by 3 bases, leaving 9 bases between them. DNA for the CDR3: TGCGCCAGCAGCCAAGAACAACGCCTCTACGAGCAGTACTTC. As protein: CASSQEQRLYEQYF.

The chain combines TRBV7-2 with TRBJ2-7; 8 bases map to TRBD1. Looked up from germline, CDR1 is SGHTA and CDR2 is FQGNSA. CDR3 length equals 17 residues. The V gene end was trimmed by 1 base and the J gene end by 2 bases; junction bases not matched to a gene: 10. The CDR3 DNA follows: TGTGCCAGCAGCTTAGGTCGATTAGGACAGGGTGCCTACGAGCAGTACTTC. It encodes CASSLGRLGQGAYEQYF.

This clonotype was counted a few times. The chain carries TRBV19 and TRBJ2-7; D call uncertain. The germline CDR1 and CDR2 sequences are LNHDA and SQIVND (reference sequence). The CDR3 has 14 residues. Trimming took off 1 base at V and 0 bases at J, with 7 bases between the two ends. The CDR3 loop is CASSIGGLSYEQYF. CDR3 nucleotide sequence: TGTGCCAGTAGTATAGGGGGTCTCTCCTACGAGCAGTACTTC.

The chain combines TRBV7-9 with TRBJ1-4; 7 bases map to TRBD1. J lost 6 bases, V lost 2 bases, and 3 bases had no gene match. CDR3 size: 14 residues. Germline V gene lookup returns CDR1 SEHNR and CDR2 FQNEAQ (reference sequence). CDR3 residues: CASSLTQGDEKLFF. The CDR3 nucleotides are TGTGCCAGCAGCTTAACGCAGGGGGATGAAAAACTGTTTTTT.

This clonotype appeared a few times. V and J are TRBV29-1 and TRBJ2-7; 11 bases are shared with TRBD1. The V segment lost 0 bases and the J segment 7 bases; nucleotides outside the gene matches: 8. The CDR3 spans 15 residues. Germline CDR1 is SQVTM and CDR2 is ANQGSEA. The CDR3 region is CSVEDFGTGGLEQYF. The CDR3 bases are TGCAGCGTTGAAGATTTCGGGACAGGGGGGCTAGAGCAGTACTTC.

The V call is TRBV15, the J call TRBJ2-2, with D uncertain. With 1 base removed from V and 7 bases from J, the gap between germline ends came to 7 bases. The CDR3 has 13 residues. Germline V gives CDR1 LNHNV, CDR2 YYDKDF (reference sequence). The CDR3 DNA sequence: TGTGCCACCAGCAGAGCATGGGGCGGGGAGCTGTTTTTT. It translates to CATSRAWGGELFF.

Only a few counts were recorded for this clonotype. This sequence joins TRBV12-3 or TRBV12-4 and TRBJ1-5, with D possibly being TRBD1 (5 bases). The length of the CDR3 is 14 residues. Trimming cost V 6 bases and J 3 bases, with 12 bases left between them. The CDR3 sequence: CASRAGGINQPQHF. The CDR3 nucleotides are TGTGCCAGCAGAGCCGGGGGGATCAATCAGCCCCAGCATTTT.

This clonotype was detected many times. The chain joins TRBV7-7 to TRBJ2-3, with 12 bases matching TRBD2. V shed 5 bases, J shed 1 base, and the junction held 4 bases outside the gene matches. CDR1 and CDR2 from the germline V gene are SSHAT and FNYEAQ (reference sequence). The CDR3 length is 16 residues. The CDR3 spells CASSPRLAGGTDTQYF. CDR3 nucleotides: TGTGCCAGCAGCCCGAGACTAGCGGGGGGCACAGATACGCAGTATTTT.